This T cell receptor beta chain was retrieved from a study of cytomegalovirus exposure and HLA in healthy donors. PCR employed 60 Vbeta and 13 Jbeta primers. Original methodology: An analysis performed later counted around 80 million unique TCR beta chains (roughly 11 million of them shared). The table came from immunoSEQ multiplex PCR; TCRdb's copy has only in-frame clones and leaves some out. Clonal size and the V and J genes are those of that table, whereas D and trimming came from the DNA. In the table there are fewer than 150,000 clones, around 77% of which are singletons. This clone was seen a few times. As yet, its antigen is unknown. Germline V lookup: CDR1 MRHNA, CDR2 SNTAGT. This CDR3 is built from 14 residues. The junction had 2 bases not matched to a gene; V was cut back by 2 bases and J by 5 bases. General observations from the study: In an earlier analysis, productive rearrangement rates for most beta V segments clustered near 87% or 30%. Trimming of TCR beta V- and J-genes showed a link, identified in a later analysis, to a missense DCLRE1C variant. Analyzed later, most CMV-associated TCR beta chains appeared HLA-restricted.

Sequencing input: PBMCs. This receptor was obtained from a young woman in good health and CMV-seropositive. The chain is built from TRBV6-4 and TRBJ2-1; 8 nucleotides line up with TRBD2. The CDR3 sequence is CASSDGSGNNEQFF. CDR3 sequence (DNA): TGTGCCAGCAGTGACGGTAGCGGGAACAATGAGCAGTTCTTC.